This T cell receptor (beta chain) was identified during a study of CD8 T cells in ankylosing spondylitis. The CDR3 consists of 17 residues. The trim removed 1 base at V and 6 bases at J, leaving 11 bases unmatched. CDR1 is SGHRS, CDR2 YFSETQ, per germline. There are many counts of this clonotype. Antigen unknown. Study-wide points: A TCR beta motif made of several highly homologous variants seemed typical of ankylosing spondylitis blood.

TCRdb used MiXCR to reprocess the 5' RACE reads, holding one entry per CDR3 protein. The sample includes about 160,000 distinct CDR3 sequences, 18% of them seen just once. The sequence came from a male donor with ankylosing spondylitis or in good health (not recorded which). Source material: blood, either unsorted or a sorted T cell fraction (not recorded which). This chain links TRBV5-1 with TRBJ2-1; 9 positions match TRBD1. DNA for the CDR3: TGCGCCAGCAGCTTGACAGGGGGCTTACGGGGGTTCAATGAGCAGTTCTTC. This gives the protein CASSLTGGLRGFNEQFF.